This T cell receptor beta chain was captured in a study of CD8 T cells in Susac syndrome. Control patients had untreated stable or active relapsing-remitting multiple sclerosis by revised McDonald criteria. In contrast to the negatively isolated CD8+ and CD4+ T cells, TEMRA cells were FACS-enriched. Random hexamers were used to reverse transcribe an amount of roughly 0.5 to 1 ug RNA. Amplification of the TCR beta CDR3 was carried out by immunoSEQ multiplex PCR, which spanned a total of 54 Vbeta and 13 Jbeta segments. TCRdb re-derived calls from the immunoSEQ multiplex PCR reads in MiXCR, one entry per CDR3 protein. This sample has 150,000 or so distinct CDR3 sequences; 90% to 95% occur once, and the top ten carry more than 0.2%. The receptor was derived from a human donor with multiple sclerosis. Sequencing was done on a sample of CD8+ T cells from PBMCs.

For the CDR3, the DNA is TGTGCCACCTCTTCTCCAAGGGAAGGCTACACCTTC. It specifies CATSSPREGYTF. The V gene is TRBV19, the J gene TRBJ1-2; D not certain. V was trimmed by 10 bases and J by 8 bases, leaving 17 bases between them. CDR1 LNHDA and CDR2 SQIVND come from the germline V gene (reference sequence). The CDR3 extends over 12 amino acids.